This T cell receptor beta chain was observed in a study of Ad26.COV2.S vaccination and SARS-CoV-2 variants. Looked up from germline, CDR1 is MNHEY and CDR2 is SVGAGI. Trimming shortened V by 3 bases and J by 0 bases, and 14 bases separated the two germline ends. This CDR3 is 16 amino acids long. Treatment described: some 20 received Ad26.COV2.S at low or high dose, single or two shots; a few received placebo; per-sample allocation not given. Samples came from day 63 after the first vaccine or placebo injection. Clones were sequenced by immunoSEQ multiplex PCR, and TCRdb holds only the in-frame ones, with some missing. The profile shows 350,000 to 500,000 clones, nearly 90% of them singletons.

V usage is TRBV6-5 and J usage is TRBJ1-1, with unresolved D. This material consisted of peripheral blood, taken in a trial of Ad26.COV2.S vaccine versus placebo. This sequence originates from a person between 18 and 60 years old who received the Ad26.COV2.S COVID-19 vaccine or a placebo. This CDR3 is CASSYRPPGMNTEAFF. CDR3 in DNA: TGTGCCAGCAGTTATCGGCCCCCCGGCATGAACACTGAAGCTTTCTTT.